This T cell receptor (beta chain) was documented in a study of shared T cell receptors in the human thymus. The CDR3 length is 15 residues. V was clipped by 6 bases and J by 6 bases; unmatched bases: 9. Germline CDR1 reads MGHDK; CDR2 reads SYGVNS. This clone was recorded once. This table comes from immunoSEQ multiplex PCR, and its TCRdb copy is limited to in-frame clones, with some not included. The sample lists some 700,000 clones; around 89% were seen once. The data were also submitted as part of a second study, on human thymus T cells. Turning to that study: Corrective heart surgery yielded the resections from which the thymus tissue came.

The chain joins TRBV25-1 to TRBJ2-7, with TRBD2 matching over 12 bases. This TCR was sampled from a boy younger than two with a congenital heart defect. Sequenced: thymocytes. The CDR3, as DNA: TGTGCCAGCAGCCGAGGACTAGCGGGACCTTTCGAGCAGTACTTC. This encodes CASSRGLAGPFEQYF.